The TCR beta chain described here comes from a study of human T cells and chemical hapten exposure. Background on the study: Researchers reported sensitizing an approximately 2 cm by approximately 2 cm upper inner arm skin site with 2% DPC. Study conclusions and caveats: Among expanded TCRs, significantly more large CDR3 similarity clusters formed than among controls.

Time point noted: pre-sensitization, week 0. Treatment here: therapeutic diphenylcyclopropenone sensitization with weekly scalp DPC. Drawing of blood took place ahead of applying each patch test. Per the original methods: Sampled TCR counts reached a median of 95,638 per sample, with values ranging from about 23,224 to 700,000. TCRdb redid the calling of the RACE reads with MiXCR, one entry per CDR3 protein. For this entry, the V and J calls and clone size follow TCRdb and not the study's own pipeline. Among approximately 79,000 distinct CDR3 sequences, 8.5% were seen once, and the ten largest hold around 2.6%. V gave up 4 bases and J gave up 2 bases, with 7 bases separating them. Per the germline V gene, CDR1 is SQVTM and CDR2 is ANQGSEA. The CDR3 length is 12 residues. A few counts support this clonotype. Its antigen is unknown.

The V call is TRBV29-1, the J call TRBJ2-3, with unresolved D. The TCR comes from a man aged 40-50 years with alopecia areata. Some clones in this sample may be carry-over from other donors' samples. The specimen comprised whole blood, sampled in connection with sensitization to the hapten diphenylcyclopropenone (DPC). As DNA, the CDR3 is TGCAGCGTTGCAGCAGTCACAGATACGCAGTATTTT. Its translation: CSVAAVTDTQYF.